The entry below describes one T cell receptor (beta chain). These data originate in a study of early T cells in non-severe SARS-CoV-2 infection. Looking at the study overall: The chains were unpaired, and the sequenced material was bulk RNA from unsorted whole blood.

J was trimmed by 6 bases and V by 6 bases; bases with no gene match: 11. Germline V gene lookup returns CDR1 KGHSH and CDR2 LQKENI. This CDR3 is 15 amino acids long. TCRdb re-derived calls from the 5' RACE reads in MiXCR, one entry per CDR3 protein. Altogether over 50,000 distinct CDR3 sequences are present, around 13% being singletons, with the ten largest covering about 3%. This sequence joins TRBV18 and TRBJ2-1; 7 bases fit TRBD2. Sample: whole blood. This TCR was sampled from an adult who was a healthcare worker with PCR-confirmed SARS-CoV-2 infection or an uninfected control (not recorded which). The CDR3 reads CASSPGKASGNEQFF. Written as DNA, the CDR3 is TGTGCCAGCTCGCCAGGTAAAGCTAGCGGCAATGAGCAGTTCTTC.